The T cell receptor (beta chain) under discussion was sequenced for a study of molecular identifiers for immune sequencing clone quantification. Whole-study findings and limits: Sizes of clones that are highly expanded could be underestimated (if identical TCR molecules share a barcode).

Regarding this clonotype: What it binds is unknown. One end of the junction fails to match germline, which may point to a read error.

Library preparation followed earlier protocols using designated TCR primers. TCRdb re-called the PCR reads through MiXCR, storing one row per CDR3 protein. Of approximately 500,000 distinct CDR3 sequences listed, about a fifth are singletons. The CDR3 is 15 amino acids. Sorted cells numbering 20,000 to 1,000,000, with 10%, 30% or 50% RNA, yielded the naive CD8 libraries. The sequence was collected from a human donor in good health. Some libraries in this study had Jurkat cell RNA spiked in. Sequenced input: naive CD8+ T cells from blood, with Jurkat cell RNA spiked in. The subset denotes: FACS-sorted CD8+CD4-CCR7+CD45RA+ naive T cells. The chain has TRBV12-3 or TRBV12-4 and TRBJ2-3; D might be TRBD2 (6 bases). This CDR3 is CASSRTGLTTGTQYF. CDR3 nucleotide sequence: TGTGCCAGCAGTAGAACGGGACTCACAACAGGTACGCAGTATTTT.